This T cell receptor (beta chain) was found in a study of T cell responses to AZD1222 COVID-19 vaccine. Findings and caveats of the study: The donor cohort was predominantly white British with a female majority, and clonal diversity may have been underestimated.

Concerning this clone: Its matching antigen is unknown.

Doses given second, at about 4 or about 12 weeks, were pooled. The CDR3 sequence is 15 residues long. Between the trimmed V and J ends, which lost 4 bases and 6 bases, there was a span of 18 bases. In germline, CDR1 is MGHRA, CDR2 YSYEKL. Method: immunoSEQ multiplex PCR; TCRdb's copy keeps in-frame clones and lacks some. The sample shows some 42,000 clones, over 70% of them seen only once. Material: peripheral blood, obtained 28 days after the second AZD1222 dose. The origin of this receptor is an adult who received the AZD1222 COVID-19 vaccine. V usage is TRBV4-1 and J usage is TRBJ1-2; D unresolved. The CDR3 sequence is CASSPQPGIIDGYTF. The CDR3 nucleotides read TGCGCCAGCAGCCCACAACCGGGCATTATTGATGGCTACACCTTC.